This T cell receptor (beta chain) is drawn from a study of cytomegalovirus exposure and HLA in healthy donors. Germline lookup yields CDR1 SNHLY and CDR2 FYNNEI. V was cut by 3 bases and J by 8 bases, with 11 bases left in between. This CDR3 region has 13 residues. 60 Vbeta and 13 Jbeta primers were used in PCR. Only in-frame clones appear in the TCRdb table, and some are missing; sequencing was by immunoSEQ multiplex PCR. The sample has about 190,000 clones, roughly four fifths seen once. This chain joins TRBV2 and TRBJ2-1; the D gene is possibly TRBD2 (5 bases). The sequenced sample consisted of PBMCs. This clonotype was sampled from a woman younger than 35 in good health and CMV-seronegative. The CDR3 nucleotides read TGTGCCAGCAGTGACGGAGCAGCGGATGAGCAGTTCTTC. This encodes CASSDGAADEQFF.